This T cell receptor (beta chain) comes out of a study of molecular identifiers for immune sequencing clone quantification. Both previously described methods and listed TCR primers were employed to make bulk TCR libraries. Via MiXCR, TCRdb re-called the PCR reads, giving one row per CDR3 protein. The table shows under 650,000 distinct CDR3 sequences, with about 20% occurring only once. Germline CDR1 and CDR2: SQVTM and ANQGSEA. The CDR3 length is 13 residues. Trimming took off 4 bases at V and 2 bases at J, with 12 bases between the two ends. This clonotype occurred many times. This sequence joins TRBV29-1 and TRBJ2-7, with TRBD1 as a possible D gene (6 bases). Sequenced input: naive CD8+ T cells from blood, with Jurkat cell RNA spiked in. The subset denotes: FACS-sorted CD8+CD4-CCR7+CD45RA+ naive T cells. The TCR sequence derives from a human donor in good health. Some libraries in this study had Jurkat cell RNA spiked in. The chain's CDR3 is CSVAQGLTYEQYF. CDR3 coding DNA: TGCAGCGTTGCCCAGGGGCTTACCTACGAGCAGTACTTC.